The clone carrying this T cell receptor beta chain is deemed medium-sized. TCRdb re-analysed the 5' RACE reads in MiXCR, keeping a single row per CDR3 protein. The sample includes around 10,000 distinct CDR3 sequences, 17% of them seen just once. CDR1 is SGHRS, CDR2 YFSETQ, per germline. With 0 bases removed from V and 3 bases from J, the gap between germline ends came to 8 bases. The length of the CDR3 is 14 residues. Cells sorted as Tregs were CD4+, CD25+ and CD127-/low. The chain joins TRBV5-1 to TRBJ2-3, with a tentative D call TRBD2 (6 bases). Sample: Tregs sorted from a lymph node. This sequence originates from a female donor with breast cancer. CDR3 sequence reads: CASSLALATDTQYF. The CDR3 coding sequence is TGCGCCAGCAGCTTGGCGCTAGCGACAGATACGCAGTATTTT.